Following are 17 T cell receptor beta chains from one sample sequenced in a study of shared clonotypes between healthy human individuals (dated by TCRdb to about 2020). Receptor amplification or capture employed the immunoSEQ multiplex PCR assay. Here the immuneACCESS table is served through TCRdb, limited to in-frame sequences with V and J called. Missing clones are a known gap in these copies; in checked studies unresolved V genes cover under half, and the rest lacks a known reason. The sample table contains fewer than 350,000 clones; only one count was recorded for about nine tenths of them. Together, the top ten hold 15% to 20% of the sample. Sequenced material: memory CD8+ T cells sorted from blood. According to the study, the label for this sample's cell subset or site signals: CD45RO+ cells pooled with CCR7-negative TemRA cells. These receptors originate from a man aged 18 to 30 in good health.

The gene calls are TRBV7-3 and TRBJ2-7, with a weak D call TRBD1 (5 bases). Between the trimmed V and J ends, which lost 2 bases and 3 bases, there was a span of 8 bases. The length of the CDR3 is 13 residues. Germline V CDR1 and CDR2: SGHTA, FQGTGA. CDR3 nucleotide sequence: TGTGCCAGCAGCTTATCCAGGGACTACGAGCAGTACTTC. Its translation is CASSLSRDYEQYF.

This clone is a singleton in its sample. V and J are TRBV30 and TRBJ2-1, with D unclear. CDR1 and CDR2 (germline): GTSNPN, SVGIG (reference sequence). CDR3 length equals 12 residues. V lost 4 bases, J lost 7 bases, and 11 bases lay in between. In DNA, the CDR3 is TGTGCCTGGAAAAGAAAAGGGAATGAGCAGTTCTTC. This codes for CAWKRKGNEQFF.

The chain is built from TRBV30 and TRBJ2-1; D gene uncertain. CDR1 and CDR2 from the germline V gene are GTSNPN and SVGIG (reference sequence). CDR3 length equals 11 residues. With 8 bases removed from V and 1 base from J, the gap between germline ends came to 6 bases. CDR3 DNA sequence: TGTGCCGGTGGTTCCTACAATGAGCAGTTCTTC. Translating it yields CAGGSYNEQFF.

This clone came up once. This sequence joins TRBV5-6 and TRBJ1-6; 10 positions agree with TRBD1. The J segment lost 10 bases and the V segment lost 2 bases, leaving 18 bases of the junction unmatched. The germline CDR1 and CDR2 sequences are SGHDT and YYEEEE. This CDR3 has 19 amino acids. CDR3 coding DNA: TGTGCCAGCAGCTTAACCGGGACAGGGGTTGACGAGGAGAGATCACCCCTCCACTTT. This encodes CASSLTGTGVDEERSPLHF.

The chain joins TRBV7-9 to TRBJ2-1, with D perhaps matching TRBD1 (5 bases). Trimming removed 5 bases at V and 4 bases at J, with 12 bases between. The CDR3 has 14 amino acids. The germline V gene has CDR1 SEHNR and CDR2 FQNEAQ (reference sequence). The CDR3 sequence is CASSLLTEYNEQFF. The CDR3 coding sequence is TGTGCCAGCAGCCTCCTGACAGAATACAATGAGCAGTTCTTC.

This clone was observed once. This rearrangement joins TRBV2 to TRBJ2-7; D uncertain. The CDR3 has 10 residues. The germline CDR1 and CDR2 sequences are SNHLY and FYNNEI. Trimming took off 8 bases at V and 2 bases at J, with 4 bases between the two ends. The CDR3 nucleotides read TGTGCCAGCGGAACCTACGAGCAGTACTTC. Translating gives CASGTYEQYF.

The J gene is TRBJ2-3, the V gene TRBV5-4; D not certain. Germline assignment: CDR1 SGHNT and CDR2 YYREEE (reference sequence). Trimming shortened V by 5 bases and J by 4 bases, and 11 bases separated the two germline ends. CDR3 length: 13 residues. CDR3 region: CASRDSQADTQYF. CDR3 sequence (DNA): TGTGCCAGCAGGGATAGTCAGGCAGATACGCAGTATTTT.

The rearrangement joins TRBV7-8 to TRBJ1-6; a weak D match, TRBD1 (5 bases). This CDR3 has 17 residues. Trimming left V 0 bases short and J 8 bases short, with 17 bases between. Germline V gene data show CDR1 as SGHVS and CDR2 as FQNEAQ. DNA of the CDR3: TGTGCCAGCAGCTTAGCCGAACTCCGGGACCTAGATTCACCCCTCCACTTT. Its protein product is CASSLAELRDLDSPLHF.

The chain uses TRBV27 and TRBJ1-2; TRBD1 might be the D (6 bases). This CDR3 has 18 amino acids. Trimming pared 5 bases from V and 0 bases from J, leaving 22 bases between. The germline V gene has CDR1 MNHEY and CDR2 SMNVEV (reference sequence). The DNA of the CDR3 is TGTGCCAGCAGTCCTCGACAGGTCCCCCCTCGGCCTAACTATGGCTACACCTTC. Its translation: CASSPRQVPPRPNYGYTF.

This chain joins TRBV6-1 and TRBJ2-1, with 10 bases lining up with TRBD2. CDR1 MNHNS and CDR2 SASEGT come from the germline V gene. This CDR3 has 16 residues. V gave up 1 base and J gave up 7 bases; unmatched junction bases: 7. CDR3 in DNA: TGTGCCAGCAGTGAAGAGAAGCGGGGGGGCCAGAATGAGCAGTTCTTC. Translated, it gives CASSEEKRGGQNEQFF.

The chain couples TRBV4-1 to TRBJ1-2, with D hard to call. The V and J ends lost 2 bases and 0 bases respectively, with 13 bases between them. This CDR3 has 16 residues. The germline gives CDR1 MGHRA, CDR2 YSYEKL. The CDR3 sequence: CASSQILRGSNYGYTF. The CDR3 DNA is TGCGCCAGCAGCCAAATTTTACGGGGATCTAACTATGGCTACACCTTC.

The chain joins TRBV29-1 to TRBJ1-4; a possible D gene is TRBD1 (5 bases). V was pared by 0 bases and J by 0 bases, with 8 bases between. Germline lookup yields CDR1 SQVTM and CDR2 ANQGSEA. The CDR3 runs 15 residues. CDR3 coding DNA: TGCAGCGTTGAAGATCTGACAGCAACTAATGAAAAACTGTTTTTT. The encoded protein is CSVEDLTATNEKLFF.

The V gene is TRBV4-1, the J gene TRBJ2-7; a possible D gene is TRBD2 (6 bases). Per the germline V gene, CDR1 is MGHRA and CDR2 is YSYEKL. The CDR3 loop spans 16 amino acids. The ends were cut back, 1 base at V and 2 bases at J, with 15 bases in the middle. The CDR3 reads CASSQVGRGGTYEQYF. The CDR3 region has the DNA TGCGCCAGCAGCCAAGTTGGGCGGGGTGGGACCTACGAGCAGTACTTC.

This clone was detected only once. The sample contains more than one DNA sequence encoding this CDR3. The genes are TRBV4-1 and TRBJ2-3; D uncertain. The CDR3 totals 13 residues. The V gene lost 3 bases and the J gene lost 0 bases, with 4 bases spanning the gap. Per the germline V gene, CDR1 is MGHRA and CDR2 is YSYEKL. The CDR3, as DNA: TGCGCCAGCAGCCAGATTAGCACAGATACGCAGTATTTT. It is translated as CASSQISTDTQYF.

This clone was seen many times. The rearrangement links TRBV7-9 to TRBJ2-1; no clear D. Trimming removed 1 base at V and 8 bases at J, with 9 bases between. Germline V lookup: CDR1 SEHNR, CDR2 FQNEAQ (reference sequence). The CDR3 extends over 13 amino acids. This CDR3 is CASSLVSGDEQFF. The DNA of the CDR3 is TGTGCCAGCAGCTTAGTTAGTGGGGATGAGCAGTTCTTC.

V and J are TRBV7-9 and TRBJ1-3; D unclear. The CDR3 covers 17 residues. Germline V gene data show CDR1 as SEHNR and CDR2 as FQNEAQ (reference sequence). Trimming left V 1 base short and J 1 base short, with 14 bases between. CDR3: CASSLEFPDPSGNTIYF. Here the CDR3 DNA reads TGTGCCAGCAGCTTAGAGTTCCCAGACCCGTCTGGAAACACCATATATTTT.

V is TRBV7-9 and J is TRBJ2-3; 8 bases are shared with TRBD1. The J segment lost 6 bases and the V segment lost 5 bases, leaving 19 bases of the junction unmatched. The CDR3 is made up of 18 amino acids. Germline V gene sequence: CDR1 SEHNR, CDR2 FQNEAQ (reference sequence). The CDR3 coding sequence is TGTGCCAGCAGCCCCCGCCCCGGGACAGGACCCCCCGGGGATACGCAGTATTTT. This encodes CASSPRPGTGPPGDTQYF.